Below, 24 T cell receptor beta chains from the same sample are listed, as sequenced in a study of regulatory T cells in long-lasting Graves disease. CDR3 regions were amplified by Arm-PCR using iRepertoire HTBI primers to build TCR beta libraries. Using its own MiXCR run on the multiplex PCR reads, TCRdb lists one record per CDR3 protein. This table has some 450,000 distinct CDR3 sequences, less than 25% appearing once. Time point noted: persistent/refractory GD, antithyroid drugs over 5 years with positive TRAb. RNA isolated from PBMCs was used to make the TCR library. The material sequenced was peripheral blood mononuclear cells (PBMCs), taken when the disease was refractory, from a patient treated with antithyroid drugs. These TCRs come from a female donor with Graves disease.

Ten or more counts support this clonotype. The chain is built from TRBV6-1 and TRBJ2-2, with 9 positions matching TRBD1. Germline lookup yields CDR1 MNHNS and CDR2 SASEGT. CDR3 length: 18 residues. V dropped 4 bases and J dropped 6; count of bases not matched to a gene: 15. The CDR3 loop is CASSAWTGEHPRPGELFF. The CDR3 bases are TGTGCCAGCAGTGCCTGGACAGGGGAACACCCGCGGCCCGGGGAGCTGTTTTTT.

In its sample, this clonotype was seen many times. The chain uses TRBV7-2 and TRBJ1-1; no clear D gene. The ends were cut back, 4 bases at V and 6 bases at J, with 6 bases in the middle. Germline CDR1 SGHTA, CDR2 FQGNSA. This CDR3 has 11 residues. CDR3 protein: CASSSVAEAFF. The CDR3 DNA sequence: TGTGCCAGCAGCTCGGTAGCTGAAGCTTTCTTT.

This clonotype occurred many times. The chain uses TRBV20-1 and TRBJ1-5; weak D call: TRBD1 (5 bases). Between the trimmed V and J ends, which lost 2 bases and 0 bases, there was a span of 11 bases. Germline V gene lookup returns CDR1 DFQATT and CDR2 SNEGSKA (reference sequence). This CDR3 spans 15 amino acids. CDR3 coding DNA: TGCAGTGCTAGACTGGGGGGGAATAGCAATCAGCCCCAGCATTTT. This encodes CSARLGGNSNQPQHF.

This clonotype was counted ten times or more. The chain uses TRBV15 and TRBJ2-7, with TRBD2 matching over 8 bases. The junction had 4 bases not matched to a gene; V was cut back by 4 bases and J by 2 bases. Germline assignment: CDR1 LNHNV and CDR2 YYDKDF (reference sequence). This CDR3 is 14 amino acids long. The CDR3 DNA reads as TGTGCCACCAGCAAGCCGGGACTAGCCTACGAGCAGTACTTC. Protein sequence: CATSKPGLAYEQYF.

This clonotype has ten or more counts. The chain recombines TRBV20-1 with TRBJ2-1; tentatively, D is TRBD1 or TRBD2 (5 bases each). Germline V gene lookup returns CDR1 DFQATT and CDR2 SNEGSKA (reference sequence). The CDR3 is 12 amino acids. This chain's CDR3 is CSTRGTSNEQFF. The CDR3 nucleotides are TGCAGCACCCGAGGGACCAGCAATGAGCAGTTCTTC.

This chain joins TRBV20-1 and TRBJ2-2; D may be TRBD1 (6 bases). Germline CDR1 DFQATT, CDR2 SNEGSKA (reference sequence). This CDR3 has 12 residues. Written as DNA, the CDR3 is TGCATTGCGCAACAGGGATCCGGGGAGCTGTTTTTT. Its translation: CIAQQGSGELFF.

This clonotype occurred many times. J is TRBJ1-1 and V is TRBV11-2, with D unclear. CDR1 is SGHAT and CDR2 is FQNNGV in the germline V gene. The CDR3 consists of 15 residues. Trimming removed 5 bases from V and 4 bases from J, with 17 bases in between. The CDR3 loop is CASSPSQAVGTEAFF. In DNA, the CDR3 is TGTGCCAGCAGCCCCAGTCAGGCCGTCGGCACTGAAGCTTTCTTT.

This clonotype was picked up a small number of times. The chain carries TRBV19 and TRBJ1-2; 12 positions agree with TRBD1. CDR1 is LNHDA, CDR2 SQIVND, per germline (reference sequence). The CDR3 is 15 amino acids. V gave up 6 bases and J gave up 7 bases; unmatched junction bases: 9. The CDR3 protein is CASSAAGQGAFGYTF. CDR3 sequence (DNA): TGTGCCAGTAGCGCCGCGGGACAGGGGGCGTTTGGCTACACCTTC.

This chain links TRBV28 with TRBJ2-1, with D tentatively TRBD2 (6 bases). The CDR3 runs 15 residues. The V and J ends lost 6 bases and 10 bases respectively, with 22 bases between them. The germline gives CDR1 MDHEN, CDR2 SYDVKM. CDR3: CASSPGRPQNSEQFF. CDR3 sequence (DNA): TGTGCCAGCAGCCCCGGGAGACCGCAGAACAGCGAGCAGTTCTTC.

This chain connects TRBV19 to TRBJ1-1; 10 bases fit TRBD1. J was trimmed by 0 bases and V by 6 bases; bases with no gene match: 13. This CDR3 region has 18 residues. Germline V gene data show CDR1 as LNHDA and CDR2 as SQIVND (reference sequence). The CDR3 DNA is TGTGCCAGTAGCCCTGTTCCGGGACAGGGGCGGCTGAACACTGAAGCTTTCTTT. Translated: CASSPVPGQGRLNTEAFF.

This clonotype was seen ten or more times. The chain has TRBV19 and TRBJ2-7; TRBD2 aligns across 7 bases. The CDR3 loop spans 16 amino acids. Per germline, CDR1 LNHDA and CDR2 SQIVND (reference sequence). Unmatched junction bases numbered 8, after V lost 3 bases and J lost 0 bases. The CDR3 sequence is CASSIRTSASSYEQYF. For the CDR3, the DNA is TGTGCCAGTAGTATTCGAACTAGCGCAAGCTCCTACGAGCAGTACTTC.

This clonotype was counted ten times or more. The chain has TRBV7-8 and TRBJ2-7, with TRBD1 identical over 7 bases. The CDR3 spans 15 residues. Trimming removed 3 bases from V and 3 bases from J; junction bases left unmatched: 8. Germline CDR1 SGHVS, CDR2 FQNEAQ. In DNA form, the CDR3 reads TGTGCCAGCAGCTTTAGACAGGGAAAGGGCTACGAGCAGTACTTC. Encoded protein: CASSFRQGKGYEQYF.

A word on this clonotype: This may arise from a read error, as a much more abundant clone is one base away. CDR3 sequence: CASRETSGQETQYF. The CDR3 coding sequence is TGTGCCAGCAGAGAAACTAGCGGCCAAGAGACCCAGTACTTC. This sequence joins TRBV7-2 and TRBJ2-5, with 8 bases aligning to TRBD2. Germline CDR1 SGHTA, CDR2 FQGNSA. Trimming at V came to 6 bases and at J to 1 base, leaving 4 bases not matched to a gene. This CDR3 is 14 amino acids long. Full variable domain (missing parts from reference TRBV7-2 and TRBJ2-5): GAGVSQSPSNKVTEKGKDVELRCDPISGHTALYWYRQSLGQGLEFLIYFQGNSAPDKSGLPSDRFSAERTGGSVSTLTIQRTQQEDSAVYLCASRETSGQETQYFGPGTRLLVL.

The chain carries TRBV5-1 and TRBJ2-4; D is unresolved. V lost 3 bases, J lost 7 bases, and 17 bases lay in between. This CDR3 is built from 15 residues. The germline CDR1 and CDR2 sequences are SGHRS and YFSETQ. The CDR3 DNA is TGCGCCAGCAGCTCTGGAGTAGGTGTCTCGAACATTCAGTACTTC. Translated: CASSSGVGVSNIQYF.

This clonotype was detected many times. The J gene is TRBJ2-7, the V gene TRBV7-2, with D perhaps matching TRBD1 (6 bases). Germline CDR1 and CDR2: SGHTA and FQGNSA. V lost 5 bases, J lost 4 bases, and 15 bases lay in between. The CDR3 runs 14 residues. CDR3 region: CASSINSRGYEQYF. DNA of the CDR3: TGTGCCAGCAGCATAAACTCCAGGGGTTACGAGCAGTACTTC.

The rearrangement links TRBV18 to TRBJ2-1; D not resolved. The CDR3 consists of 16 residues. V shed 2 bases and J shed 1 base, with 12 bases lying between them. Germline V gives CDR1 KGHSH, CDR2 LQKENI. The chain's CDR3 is CASSPSTLMSYNEQFF. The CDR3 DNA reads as TGTGCCAGCTCACCAAGTACCTTGATGTCCTACAATGAGCAGTTCTTC.

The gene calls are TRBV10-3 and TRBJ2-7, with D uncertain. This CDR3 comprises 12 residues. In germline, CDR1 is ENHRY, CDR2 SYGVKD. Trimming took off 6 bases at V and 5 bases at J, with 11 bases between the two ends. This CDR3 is CAIRRGADEQYF. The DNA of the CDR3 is TGTGCCATCAGAAGAGGTGCCGACGAGCAGTACTTC.

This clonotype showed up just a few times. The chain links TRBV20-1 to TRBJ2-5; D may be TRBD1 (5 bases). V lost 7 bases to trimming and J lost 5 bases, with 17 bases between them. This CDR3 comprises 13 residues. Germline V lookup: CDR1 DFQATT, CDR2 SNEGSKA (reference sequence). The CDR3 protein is CSGPGQGRETQYF. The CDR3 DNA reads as TGCAGTGGCCCGGGTCAGGGCAGGGAGACCCAGTACTTC.

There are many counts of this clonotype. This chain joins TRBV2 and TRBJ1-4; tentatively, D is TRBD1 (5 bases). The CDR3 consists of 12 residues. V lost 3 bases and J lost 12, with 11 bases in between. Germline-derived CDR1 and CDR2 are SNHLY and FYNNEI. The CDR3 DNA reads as TGTGCCAGCAGTGAGGGGCTCGTGGAACTGTTTTTT. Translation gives CASSEGLVELFF. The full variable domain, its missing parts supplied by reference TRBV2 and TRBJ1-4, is EPEVTQTPSHQVTQMGQEVILRCVPISNHLYFYWYRQILGQKVEFLVSFYNNEISEKSEIFDDQFSVERPDGSNFTLKIRSTKLEDSAMYFCASSEGLVELFFGSGTQLSVL.

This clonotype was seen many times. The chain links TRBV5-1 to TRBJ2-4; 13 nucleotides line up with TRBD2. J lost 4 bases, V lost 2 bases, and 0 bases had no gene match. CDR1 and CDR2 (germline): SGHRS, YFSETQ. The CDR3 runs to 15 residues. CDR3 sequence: CASSLLAGGKNIQYF. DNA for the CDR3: TGCGCCAGCAGCTTACTAGCGGGAGGGAAAAACATTCAGTACTTC. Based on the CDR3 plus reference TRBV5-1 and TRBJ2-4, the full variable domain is KAGVTQTPRYLIKTRGQQVTLSCSPISGHRSVSWYQQTPGQGLQFLFEYFSETQRNKGNFPGRFSGRQFSNSRSEMNVSTLELGDSALYLCASSLLAGGKNIQYFGAGTRLSVL.

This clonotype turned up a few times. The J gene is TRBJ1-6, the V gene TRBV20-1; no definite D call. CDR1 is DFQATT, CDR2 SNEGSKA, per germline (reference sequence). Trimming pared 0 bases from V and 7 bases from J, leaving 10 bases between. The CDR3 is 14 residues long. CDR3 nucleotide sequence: TGCAGTGCTAGAGATCGATACTTAAATTCACCCCTCCACTTT. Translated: CSARDRYLNSPLHF.

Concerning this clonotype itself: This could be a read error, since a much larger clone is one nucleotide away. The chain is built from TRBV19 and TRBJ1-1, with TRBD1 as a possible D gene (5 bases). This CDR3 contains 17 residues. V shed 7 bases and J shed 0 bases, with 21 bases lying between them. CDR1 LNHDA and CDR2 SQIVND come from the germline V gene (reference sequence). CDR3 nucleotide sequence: TGTGCCAGTACCCGACAGCAGGTCACCTTCATGAACACTGAAGCTTTCTTT. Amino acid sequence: CASTRQQVTFMNTEAFF.

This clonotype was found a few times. CDR3 nucleotides: TGTGCCAGCAGTTTGGGACCCCCCCAAGAGACCCAGTACTTC. Residues: CASSLGPPQETQYF. This rearrangement joins TRBV28 to TRBJ2-5, with D perhaps assigned TRBD1 or TRBD2 (5 bases each). CDR1 and CDR2 (germline): MDHEN, SYDVKM. V was clipped by 3 bases and J by 1 base, with 9 bases between them. The CDR3 covers 14 residues.

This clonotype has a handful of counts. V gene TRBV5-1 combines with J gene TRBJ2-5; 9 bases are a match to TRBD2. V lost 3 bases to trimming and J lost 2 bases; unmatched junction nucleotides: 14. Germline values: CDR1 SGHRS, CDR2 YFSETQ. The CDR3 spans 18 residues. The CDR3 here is CASSWGSGSGWAQETQYF. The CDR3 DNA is TGCGCCAGCAGCTGGGGTAGCGGGAGCGGATGGGCACAAGAGACCCAGTACTTC.